A single sample gave rise to the 27 T cell receptor beta chains below, sequenced in a study of CD8+ T cells in alopecia areata. Treatment given: oral pan-JAK inhibitor, 5-10 mg twice daily. RNA, once extracted, was reverse transcribed into cDNA for use as the sequencing template. Measured with immunoSEQ multiplex PCR; TCRdb has only the in-frame clones, and not every one. The sample shows 200,000 to 250,000 clones, 64% of them seen only once. The sequences come from CD4+ T cells sorted from blood, collected at week 4, from a patient treated with tofacitinib. These receptors all stem from a human donor with alopecia areata.

The V gene is TRBV2, the J gene TRBJ2-7, with a tentative D call TRBD1 (6 bases). The CDR3 runs to 13 residues. Trimming removed 7 bases from V and 1 base from J, with 11 bases in between. Looked up from germline, CDR1 is SNHLY and CDR2 is FYNNEI. The CDR3 is CASTRGWSYEQYF. CDR3 coding DNA: TGTGCCAGCACCAGGGGCTGGTCCTACGAGCAGTACTTC.

The CDR3 reads CASSYRRQETQYF. CDR3 sequence (DNA): TGTGCCAGCAGCTACCGGAGGCAAGAGACCCAGTACTTC. The chain employs TRBV27 and TRBJ2-5; TRBD2 might be the D (5 bases). Trimming removed 6 bases from V and 2 bases from J, with 10 bases in between. The CDR3 extends over 13 amino acids. Germline loops: CDR1 MNHEY, CDR2 SMNVEV (reference sequence).

The V gene is TRBV19, the J gene TRBJ1-6, with D unresolved. The V and J ends lost 4 bases and 0 bases respectively, with 13 bases between them. The CDR3 contains 17 residues. From germline, CDR1 is LNHDA and CDR2 SQIVND (reference sequence). CDR3 bases: TGTGCCAGTAGTACTTGGGCCGCGGGCTCCTATAATTCACCCCTCCACTTT. Translation: CASSTWAAGSYNSPLHF.

This clone was seen a few times. V and J are TRBV4-3 and TRBJ1-1; D remains unclear. Germline lookup yields CDR1 LGHNA and CDR2 YSLEER. The CDR3 totals 14 residues. V lost 0 bases, J lost 4 bases, and 9 bases lay in between. CDR3 sequence: CASSQERRSTEAFF. CDR3 in DNA: TGCGCCAGCAGCCAAGAACGGCGGAGCACTGAAGCTTTCTTT.

This chain uses TRBV27 with TRBJ2-7, with TRBD2 matching over 7 bases. V was clipped by 8 bases and J by 3 bases; unmatched bases: 7. This CDR3 is 13 amino acids long. Looked up from germline, CDR1 is MNHEY and CDR2 is SMNVEV (reference sequence). The CDR3 DNA follows: TGTGCCAGCCATCGGGGAGGGAACTACGAGCAGTACTTC. Translated, it gives CASHRGGNYEQYF.

V is TRBV7-9 and J is TRBJ2-3; 7 bases fit TRBD1. CDR3 length: 15 residues. Germline CDR1 and CDR2: SEHNR and FQNEAQ (reference sequence). J lost 2 bases, V lost 4 bases, and 6 bases had no gene match. The CDR3 DNA sequence: TGTGCCAGCAGCTCGGGACAGCACGACACAGATACGCAGTATTTT. Its translation is CASSSGQHDTDTQYF.

The rearrangement uses TRBV5-1 and TRBJ2-7; TRBD2 is a possible D gene (6 bases). CDR1 is SGHRS and CDR2 is YFSETQ in the germline V gene. V was shortened by 3 bases and J by 5 bases, with 12 bases between the two germline ends. The CDR3 totals 13 residues. As DNA, the CDR3 is TGCGCCAGCAGCTCGGCGGGGCGGAACGAGCAGTACTTC. The encoded protein is CASSSAGRNEQYF.

This sequence joins TRBV30 and TRBJ2-3; D remains ambiguous. The length of the CDR3 is 13 residues. Germline-derived CDR1 and CDR2 are GTSNPN and SVGIG (reference sequence). Trimming left V 0 bases short and J 0 bases short, with 4 bases between. In DNA form, the CDR3 reads TGTGCCTGGAGTGTCTGGAGCACAGATACGCAGTATTTT. Its protein is CAWSVWSTDTQYF.

This clone has more than one count but fewer than ten. At the DNA level, this CDR3 is encoded by other sequences in the same sample as well. The genes are TRBV2 and TRBJ2-5; D remains ambiguous. Germline CDR1 reads SNHLY; CDR2 reads FYNNEI. This CDR3 region has 10 residues. Trimming pared 6 bases from V and 5 bases from J, leaving 4 bases between. The DNA of the CDR3 is TGTGCCAGCAGGGTGGAGACCCAGTACTTC. As protein: CASRVETQYF.

This chain connects TRBV27 to TRBJ2-2, with TRBD2 identical over 14 bases. The V segment lost 3 bases and the J segment 6 bases; nucleotides outside the gene matches: 6. Germline CDR1 is MNHEY and CDR2 is SMNVEV (reference sequence). The CDR3 length is 17 residues. The CDR3 loop reads CASSLGLTSGGAGELFF. CDR3 nucleotides: TGTGCCAGCAGTTTGGGATTGACTAGCGGGGGGGCCGGGGAGCTGTTTTTT.

This chain joins TRBV5-1 and TRBJ2-2; possible D gene TRBD2, 6 bases. CDR1 and CDR2 (germline): SGHRS, YFSETQ. The CDR3 loop spans 15 amino acids. The ends were cut back, 4 bases at V and 5 bases at J, with 15 bases in the middle. CDR3 nucleotide sequence: TGCGCCAGCAGCCTTGGAGGGGCCCTAACCGGGGAGCTGTTTTTT. This codes for CASSLGGALTGELFF. The full variable domain, completed using reference TRBV5-1 and TRBJ2-2, is KAGVTQTPRYLIKTRGQQVTLSCSPISGHRSVSWYQQTPGQGLQFLFEYFSETQRNKGNFPGRFSGRQFSNSRSEMNVSTLELGDSALYLCASSLGGALTGELFFGEGSRLTVL.

The table lists this clone with a count of one. The chain carries TRBV10-3 and TRBJ1-4; D is perhaps TRBD1 (6 bases). The CDR3 runs 17 residues. CDR1 and CDR2 (germline): ENHRY, SYGVKD. Trimming pared 4 bases from V and 5 bases from J, leaving 20 bases between. The CDR3 sequence: CAISGGQSGGMNEKLFF. The CDR3 nucleotides read TGTGCCATCAGTGGAGGACAGTCGGGGGGAATGAATGAAAAACTGTTTTTT.

This chain uses TRBV23-1 with TRBJ1-6, with D maybe TRBD1 (6 bases). TRBV23-1 is an ORF, and what it does is uncertain. Trimming removed 7 bases at V and 8 bases at J, with 18 bases between. The CDR3 extends over 15 amino acids. CDR3 region: CASTRGRVRHSPLHF. The DNA of the CDR3 is TGCGCCAGCACCCGGGGGCGGGTCCGTCATTCACCCCTCCACTTT.

The rearrangement joins TRBV2 to TRBJ1-1; TRBD1 might be the D (5 bases). This CDR3 spans 13 amino acids. CDR1 and CDR2 (germline): SNHLY, FYNNEI. Trimming left V 7 bases short and J 0 bases short, with 9 bases between. CDR3 DNA: TGTGCCAGCACCAGGGAGATGAACACTGAAGCTTTCTTT. Translating it yields CASTREMNTEAFF.

This chain uses TRBV7-2 with TRBJ2-3; TRBD2 agrees at 9 bases. Germline V gene lookup returns CDR1 SGHTA and CDR2 FQGNSA. The V and J ends lost 5 bases and 2 bases, in that order; junction bases with no gene match: 17. The CDR3 loop spans 19 amino acids. The CDR3 region is CASSRRLAGSPPTTDTQYF. The CDR3 DNA reads TGTGCCAGCAGCCGTCGCCTAGCGGGGTCCCCTCCAACCACAGATACGCAGTATTTT.

The chain joins TRBV7-2 to TRBJ2-1; D call uncertain. This CDR3 is built from 11 residues. Germline CDR1 reads SGHTA; CDR2 reads FQGNSA. V shed 3 bases and J shed 12 bases, with 9 bases lying between them. CDR3 region: CASSFGPSQFF. The CDR3 nucleotides read TGTGCCAGCAGCTTCGGACCATCGCAGTTCTTC.

V usage is TRBV29-1 and J usage is TRBJ1-5; D might be TRBD1 (6 bases). Germline CDR1 is SQVTM and CDR2 is ANQGSEA. The ends were cut back, 8 bases at V and 6 bases at J, with 17 bases in the middle. The CDR3 is made up of 13 amino acids. The CDR3 protein is CSTIAGDGQPQHF. The CDR3 DNA is TGCAGCACCATAGCAGGGGACGGTCAGCCCCAGCATTTT.

The sample holds a few counts of this clone. The chain carries TRBV23-1 and TRBJ2-7, with 8 bases matching TRBD1. TRBV23-1 is placed among ORFs of uncertain function. CDR3 length: 15 amino acids. The V segment lost 6 bases and the J segment 0 bases; nucleotides outside the gene matches: 7. The CDR3 DNA sequence: TGCGCCAGCAGCAGGGACAGGTCTAGCTCCTACGAGCAGTACTTC. Protein product: CASSRDRSSSYEQYF.

The chain links TRBV9 to TRBJ1-2; D call uncertain. The germline V gene encodes CDR1 SGDLS and CDR2 YYNGEE. The V and J ends lost 3 bases and 1 base respectively, with 10 bases between them. This CDR3 region has 14 residues. The chain's CDR3 is CASSEAGGNYGYTF. As DNA, the CDR3 is TGTGCCAGCAGCGAAGCAGGCGGTAACTATGGCTACACCTTC.

This clone was seen a handful of times. This CDR3 reads CASSLSPGYEQYF. CDR3 DNA: TGTGCCAGCAGCTTATCACCGGGCTACGAGCAGTACTTC. The chain is built from TRBV7-2 and TRBJ2-7; D gene ambiguous. The germline CDR1 and CDR2 sequences are SGHTA and FQGNSA. V lost 2 bases and J lost 3, with 8 bases in between. The length of the CDR3 is 13 residues. Complete variable domain (other parts from reference TRBV7-2 and TRBJ2-7): GAGVSQSPSNKVTEKGKDVELRCDPISGHTALYWYRQSLGQGLEFLIYFQGNSAPDKSGLPSDRFSAERTGGSVSTLTIQRTQQEDSAVYLCASSLSPGYEQYFGPGTRLTVT.

This chain links TRBV2 with TRBJ2-7; 12 bases are shared with TRBD1. The germline CDR1 and CDR2 sequences are SNHLY and FYNNEI. This CDR3 is 15 amino acids long. J was trimmed by 5 bases and V by 6 bases; bases with no gene match: 8. The CDR3 DNA reads as TGTGCCAGCAGCCCCCTTGGGGACAGGGGGCACGAGCAGTACTTC. Its translation: CASSPLGDRGHEQYF.

V is TRBV29-1 and J is TRBJ2-7, with 10 positions matching TRBD1. The V and J ends lost 4 bases and 6 bases, in that order; junction bases with no gene match: 12. The CDR3 sequence is 15 residues long. The germline CDR1 and CDR2 sequences are SQVTM and ANQGSEA. CDR3 nucleotides: TGCAGCGTTGTAACCTCCTGGGGACAGGGGCGCGAGCAGTACTTC. As protein: CSVVTSWGQGREQYF.

This chain uses TRBV5-1 with TRBJ2-2, with D perhaps matching TRBD1 or TRBD2 (5 bases each). CDR3 size: 15 residues. Trimming pared 3 bases from V and 7 bases from J, leaving 16 bases between. The germline CDR1 and CDR2 sequences are SGHRS and YFSETQ. CDR3 DNA sequence: TGCGCCAGCAGCTCCTTGGGACCTCTCCACGGGGAGCTGTTTTTT. It codes for CASSSLGPLHGELFF.

This rearrangement joins TRBV7-9 to TRBJ2-1; D remains ambiguous. V gave up 0 bases and J gave up 10 bases, with 13 bases separating them. Germline V CDR1 and CDR2: SEHNR, FQNEAQ (reference sequence). The CDR3 has 14 amino acids. The CDR3 protein is CASSLALGWPEQFF. Written as DNA, the CDR3 is TGTGCCAGCAGCTTAGCCCTTGGCTGGCCGGAGCAGTTCTTC. The full variable domain, in which reference TRBV7-9 and TRBJ2-1 provide the parts outside the CDR3, is DTGVSQNPRHKITKRGQNVTFRCDPISEHNRLYWYRQTLGQGPEFLTYFQNEAQLEKSRLLSDRFSAERPKGSFSTLEIQRTEQGDSAMYLCASSLALGWPEQFFGPGTRLTVL.

This clone was counted a few times. The V call is TRBV30, the J call TRBJ2-2; D unresolved. CDR1 GTSNPN and CDR2 SVGIG come from the germline V gene (reference sequence). This CDR3 is built from 14 residues. Trimming took off 4 bases at V and 7 bases at J, with 16 bases between the two ends. CDR3 in amino acids: CAWNFIGMDGELFF. Written as DNA, the CDR3 is TGTGCCTGGAATTTCATAGGGATGGACGGGGAGCTGTTTTTT.

The V call is TRBV5-1, the J call TRBJ2-6, with TRBD2 as a possible D gene (7 bases). Looked up from germline, CDR1 is SGHRS and CDR2 is YFSETQ. This CDR3 is built from 17 residues. V was clipped by 3 bases and J by 0 bases, with 13 bases between them. CDR3 DNA sequence: TGCGCCAGCAGCTCGGGAGGACAGAGCTCTGGGGCCAACGTCCTGACTTTC. Translation gives CASSSGGQSSGANVLTF.

For this clone: Additional DNA sequences in this sample encode the identical CDR3. The V call is TRBV29-1, the J call TRBJ2-2, with 8 bases identical to TRBD2. Germline values: CDR1 SQVTM, CDR2 ANQGSEA. This CDR3 contains 13 residues. Losses at the gene ends were 6 bases for V and 4 bases for J; bases not matched to a gene: 4. This CDR3 is CSVRGLGTGELFF. Written as DNA, the CDR3 is TGCAGCGTCAGGGGACTAGGCACCGGGGAGCTGTTTTTT.